The clone carrying this TCR beta chain was seen a few times. What it binds is unknown. In germline, CDR1 is DFQATT, CDR2 SNEGSKA (reference sequence). There are 15 residues in the CDR3. V was cut by 3 bases and J by 3 bases, with 15 bases left in between. TCRdb reprocessed the RT-PCR reads with MiXCR, giving one entry per CDR3 protein. The sample yields about 520,000 distinct CDR3 sequences, 25% seen once. The source of the sample is a study of response to subunit inactivated influenza vaccine. Study outcomes and limitations: The authors suggested that few new T cells are recruited per seasonal influenza vaccination.

The specimen was CD4+ T cells sorted from PBMCs, collected 4 to 6 days after vaccination. This TCR was recovered from a man in his fifties or sixties who received an inactivated influenza vaccine. This chain connects TRBV20-1 to TRBJ1-5, with D maybe TRBD1 (6 bases). CDR3 in DNA: TGCAGTGCTAGTGGGGGCAGGGGCAACAATCAGCCCCAGCATTTT. This translates into CSASGGRGNNQPQHF.